This T cell receptor beta chain was recovered during a study of PD-1 blockade in mismatch repair-deficient tumors. Turning to the study itself: All were previously treated, progressing patients with about 11 mismatch repair-deficient cancer types.

As to this clone: The antigen is not known.

The TCR-sequenced patients were a few responders to pembrolizumab. Generated by immunoSEQ multiplex PCR, the TCRdb table keeps only in-frame clones and is missing some. Counted here are 100,000 to 150,000 clones, roughly 86% occurring once; the ten biggest clones make up roughly 13%. Study conclusions and caveats: Tumor-resident clones, often undetectable pretreatment in blood, expanded then contracted after pembrolizumab.

The sample was peripheral blood, taken 44 weeks after starting pembrolizumab. This clonotype was sampled from an adult with mismatch repair-deficient cancer.

CDR3 loop: CSVEEVLNTEAFF. The CDR3 DNA is TGCAGCGTTGAAGAGGTTCTGAACACTGAAGCTTTCTTT. The rearrangement uses TRBV29-1 and TRBJ1-1, with no clear D. Germline-derived CDR1 and CDR2 are SQVTM and ANQGSEA. The V gene lost 0 bases and the J gene lost 0 bases, with 5 bases spanning the gap. The CDR3 extends over 13 amino acids.